Each of the 4 T cell receptor beta chains below was sequenced from the same sample in a study of Graves' ophthalmopathy and Graves' hyperthyroidism. RNA transcripts were the template, and TCR beta CDR3 regions were amplified from them. Second-round multiplex PCR followed a first-round RT-PCR using HTBI primers. TCRdb used MiXCR to reprocess the multiplex PCR reads, holding one entry per CDR3 protein. Of 340,000 or so distinct CDR3 sequences detected, 15% to 20% appear once; the ten largest clones hold 9% to 15%. Material for sequencing was peripheral blood. These receptors all come from an adult man with Graves' ophthalmopathy.

The chain recombines TRBV28 with TRBJ2-7; a weak D match, TRBD1 (6 bases). The CDR3 has 17 residues. Germline CDR1 reads MDHEN; CDR2 reads SYDVKM. V lost 2 bases to trimming and J lost 3 bases, with 20 bases between them. Here the CDR3 DNA reads TGTGCCAGCAGTTTAGCTGGTATTAGGGACAACGACTACGAGCAGTACTTC. Translating it yields CASSLAGIRDNDYEQYF.

This clonotype was picked up many times. The V call is TRBV6-5, the J call TRBJ2-7; D might be TRBD1 (5 bases). V was pared by 6 bases and J by 3 bases, with 12 bases between. In germline, CDR1 is MNHEY, CDR2 SVGAGI. The CDR3 is made up of 13 amino acids. The CDR3: CASRKTDGYEQYF. The CDR3 nucleotides are TGTGCCAGCAGAAAGACAGACGGCTACGAGCAGTACTTC.

This clonotype was seen at least ten times. This chain links TRBV6-2 or TRBV6-3 with TRBJ2-2; tentative D call: TRBD2 (5 bases). This CDR3 has 15 amino acids. In germline, CDR1 is MNHEY, CDR2 SVGEGT. V shed 7 bases and J shed 4 bases, with 16 bases lying between them. The CDR3 is CASKKEGSRTGELFF. CDR3 in DNA: TGTGCCAGCAAAAAAGAGGGTTCGCGCACCGGGGAGCTGTTTTTT.

There are many counts of this clonotype. The V and J genes are TRBV6-5 and TRBJ1-1; possibly TRBD1 for D (5 bases). The CDR3 length is 13 residues. V gave up 8 bases and J gave up 1 base, with 11 bases separating them. CDR1 is MNHEY, CDR2 SVGAGI, per germline. This CDR3 reads CASGLQENTEAFF. CDR3 coding DNA: TGTGCCAGCGGCCTACAGGAGAACACTGAAGCTTTCTTT.